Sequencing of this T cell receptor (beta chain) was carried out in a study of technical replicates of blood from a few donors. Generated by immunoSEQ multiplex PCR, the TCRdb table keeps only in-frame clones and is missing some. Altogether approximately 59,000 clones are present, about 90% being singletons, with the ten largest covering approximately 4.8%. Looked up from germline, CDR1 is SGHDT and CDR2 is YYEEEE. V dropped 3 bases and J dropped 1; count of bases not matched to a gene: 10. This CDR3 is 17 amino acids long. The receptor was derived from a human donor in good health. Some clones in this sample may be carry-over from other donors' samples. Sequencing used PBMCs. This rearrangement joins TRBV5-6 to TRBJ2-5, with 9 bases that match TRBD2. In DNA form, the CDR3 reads TGTGCCAGCAGCTCTAGTGGACTAGCGTCCATCCAAGAGACCCAGTACTTC. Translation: CASSSSGLASIQETQYF.